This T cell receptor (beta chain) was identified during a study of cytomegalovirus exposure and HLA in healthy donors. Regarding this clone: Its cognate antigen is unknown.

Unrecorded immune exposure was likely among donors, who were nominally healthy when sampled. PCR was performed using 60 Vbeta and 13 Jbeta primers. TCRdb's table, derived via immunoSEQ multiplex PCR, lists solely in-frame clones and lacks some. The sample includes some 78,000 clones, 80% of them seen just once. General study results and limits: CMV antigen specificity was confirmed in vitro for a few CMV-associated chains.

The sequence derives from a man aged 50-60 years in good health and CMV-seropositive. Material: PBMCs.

CDR3 in amino acids: CASSPRGAGEKLFF. The CDR3 DNA is TGTGCCAGCAGCCCACGGGGGGCAGGGGAAAAACTGTTTTTT. This rearrangement joins TRBV14 to TRBJ1-4; D may be TRBD1 (6 bases). This CDR3 spans 14 amino acids. Deletions cut 4 bases from V and 8 bases from J, with 14 bases between. Per the germline V gene, CDR1 is SGHDN and CDR2 is FVKESK.